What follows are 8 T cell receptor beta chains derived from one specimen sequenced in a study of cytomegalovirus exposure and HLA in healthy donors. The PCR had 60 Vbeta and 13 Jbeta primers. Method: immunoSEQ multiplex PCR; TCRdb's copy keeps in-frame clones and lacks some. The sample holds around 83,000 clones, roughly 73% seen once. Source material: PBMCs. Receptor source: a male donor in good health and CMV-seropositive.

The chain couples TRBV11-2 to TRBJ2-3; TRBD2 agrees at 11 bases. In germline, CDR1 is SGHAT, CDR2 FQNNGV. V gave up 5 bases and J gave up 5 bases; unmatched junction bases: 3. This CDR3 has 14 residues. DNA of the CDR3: TGTGCCAGCAGCGTGGGGACTAGCGGAGATACGCAGTATTTT. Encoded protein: CASSVGTSGDTQYF.

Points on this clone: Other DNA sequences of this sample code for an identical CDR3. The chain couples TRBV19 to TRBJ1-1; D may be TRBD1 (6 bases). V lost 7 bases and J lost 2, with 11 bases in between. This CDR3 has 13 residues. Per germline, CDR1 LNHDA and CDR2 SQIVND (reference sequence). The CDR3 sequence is CASTQGGNTEAFF. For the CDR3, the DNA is TGTGCCAGTACCCAAGGGGGTAACACTGAAGCTTTCTTT.

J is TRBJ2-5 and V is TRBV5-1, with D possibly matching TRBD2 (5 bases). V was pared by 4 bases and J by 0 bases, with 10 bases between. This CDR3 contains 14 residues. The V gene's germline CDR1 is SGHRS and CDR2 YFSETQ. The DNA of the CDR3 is TGCGCCAGCAGCCTCAGGAGGTACCAAGAGACCCAGTACTTC. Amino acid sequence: CASSLRRYQETQYF.

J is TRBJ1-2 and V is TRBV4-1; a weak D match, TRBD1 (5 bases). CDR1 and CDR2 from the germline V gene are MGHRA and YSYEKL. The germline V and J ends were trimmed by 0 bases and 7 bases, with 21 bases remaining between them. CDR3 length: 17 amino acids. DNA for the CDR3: TGCGCCAGCAGCCAAGATTTCGCGTCAGGGAGGGGTCGTGGCTACACCTTC. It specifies CASSQDFASGRGRGYTF.

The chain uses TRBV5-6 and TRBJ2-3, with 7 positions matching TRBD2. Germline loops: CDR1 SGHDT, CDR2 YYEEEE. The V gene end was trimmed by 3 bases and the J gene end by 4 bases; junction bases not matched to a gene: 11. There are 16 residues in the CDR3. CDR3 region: CASSSELASRADTQYF. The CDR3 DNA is TGTGCCAGCAGCTCCGAACTAGCGAGTAGAGCAGATACGCAGTATTTT.

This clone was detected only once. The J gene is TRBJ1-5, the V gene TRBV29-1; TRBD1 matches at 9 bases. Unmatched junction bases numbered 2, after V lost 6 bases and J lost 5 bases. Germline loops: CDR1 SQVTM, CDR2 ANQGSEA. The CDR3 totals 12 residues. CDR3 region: CSVGDRDQPQHF. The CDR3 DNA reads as TGCAGCGTCGGGGACAGGGATCAGCCCCAGCATTTT.

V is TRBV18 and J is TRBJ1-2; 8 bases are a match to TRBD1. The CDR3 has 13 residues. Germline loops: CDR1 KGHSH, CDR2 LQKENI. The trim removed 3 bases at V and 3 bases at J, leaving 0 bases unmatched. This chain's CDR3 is CASSPTGDYGYTF. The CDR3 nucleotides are TGTGCCAGCTCACCGACAGGGGACTATGGCTACACCTTC.

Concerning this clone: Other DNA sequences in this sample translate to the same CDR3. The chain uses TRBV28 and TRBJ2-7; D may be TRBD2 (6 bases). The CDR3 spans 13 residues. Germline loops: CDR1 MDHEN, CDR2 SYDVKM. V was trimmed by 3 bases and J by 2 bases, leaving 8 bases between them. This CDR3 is CASSFRGTYEQYF. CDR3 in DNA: TGTGCCAGCAGTTTTCGGGGGACCTACGAGCAGTACTTC.